This TCR beta chain originates from a study of T cells in Graves' hyperthyroidism and ophthalmopathy. What was amplified from RNA transcripts were TCR beta CDR3 regions. An initial round of RT-PCR targeting the TCR CDR3 relied on the HTBI primer set. TCRdb reprocessed the multiplex PCR reads via MiXCR and lists one record per CDR3 protein. The sample shows approximately 590,000 distinct CDR3 sequences, about 43% of them seen only once. It was considered stable Graves' hyperthyroidism when ophthalmopathy did not progress within 18 months. Diagnosis of hyperthyroidism was new in patients aged 18 to 65, and its duration was under 2 months. It was uncontrolled infection, other autoimmune disease, pregnancy or lactation that excluded patients. A remark on this clonotype: Its antigen is currently unknown. A read error may account for a junction end that differs from germline.

CDR1 WNHNN and CDR2 SYGVQD come from the germline V gene (reference sequence). There are 14 residues in the CDR3. Findings and caveats of the study: Blood also showed most of the thyroid clonotypes that were expanded above 0.001.

Sequenced material: peripheral blood or thyroid tissue (not recorded which). The source of this sequence is a woman aged 18-29 years with Graves' hyperthyroidism. The gene calls are TRBV10-1 and TRBJ2-7, with 7 bases aligning to TRBD1. In DNA form, the CDR3 reads TGCGCCAACAGTGGAACAGGGGATTCCTACGAGCAGTACTTC. Translated, it gives CANSGTGDSYEQYF.